This T cell receptor beta chain was identified during a study of technical replicates of blood from several donors. Measured with immunoSEQ multiplex PCR; TCRdb has only the in-frame clones, and not every one. Of about 88,000 clones in the sample, approximately 94% are singletons; the top ten hold about 0.23%. Germline values: CDR1 SGHTA, CDR2 FQGNSA. V was shortened by 3 bases and J by 4 bases, with 10 bases between the two germline ends. The CDR3 length is 14 residues. Sequencing was performed on T cells isolated from PBMCs. The source is a human donor in good health. J is TRBJ1-5 and V is TRBV7-2, with D hard to call. The DNA for the CDR3 is TGTGCCAGCAGCTTCACTGAAACTAATCAGCCCCAGCATTTT. Translated, it gives CASSFTETNQPQHF.